The 15 T cell receptor beta chains listed next were all sequenced from one sample in a study of Ad26.COV2.S vaccination and SARS-CoV-2 variants. The treatment was: 15 to 20 received Ad26.COV2.S at low or high dose, single or two shots; 5 received placebo; per-sample allocation not given. Specimens were obtained on day 63 following the first vaccine or placebo injection. Sequencing was performed with immunoSEQ multiplex PCR; in TCRdb, only in-frame clones are kept and a portion is missing. In the table there are more than 300,000 clones, approximately 86% of which are singletons. The starting material was peripheral blood, obtained in a trial of Ad26.COV2.S vaccine versus placebo. These receptors came from a person between 18 and 65 years old who received the Ad26.COV2.S COVID-19 vaccine or a placebo.

The V call is TRBV19, the J call TRBJ2-6, with D possibly being TRBD1 (5 bases). The V gene lost 1 base and the J gene lost 4 bases, with 17 bases spanning the gap. The CDR3 contains 18 residues. Germline CDR1 LNHDA, CDR2 SQIVND (reference sequence). The CDR3 reads CASSIGLQGYTGANVLTF. DNA for the CDR3: TGTGCCAGTAGTATAGGACTTCAGGGATATACGGGGGCCAACGTCCTGACTTTC.

The rearrangement joins TRBV3-1 (or the pseudogene TRBV3-2) to TRBJ2-5; D is perhaps TRBD1 (5 bases). The germline V and J ends were trimmed by 0 bases and 1 base, with 12 bases remaining between them. Looked up from germline, CDR1 is LGHDT and CDR2 is YNNKEL (reference sequence). This CDR3 spans 16 amino acids. In DNA, the CDR3 is TGTGCCAGCAGCCAAGATCTAGGGGCTAGCCAAGAGACCCAGTACTTC. Residues: CASSQDLGASQETQYF.

The rearrangement joins TRBV5-6 to TRBJ1-6; the match to TRBD1 covers 8 bases. V lost 6 bases to trimming and J lost 6 bases; unmatched junction nucleotides: 11. The germline CDR1 and CDR2 sequences are SGHDT and YYEEEE. This CDR3 region has 16 residues. The CDR3 sequence is CASTRTGGGSNSPLHF. The DNA for the CDR3 is TGTGCCAGCACCAGAACAGGGGGAGGATCTAATTCACCCCTCCACTTT.

J is TRBJ1-1 and V is TRBV12-5; a possible D gene is TRBD1 (6 bases). Trimming removed 4 bases at V and 4 bases at J, with 13 bases between. The CDR3 spans 14 residues. Germline CDR1 is LGHNT and CDR2 is FRNRAP. In nucleotides, the CDR3 is TGTGCTAGTGGTTCCAATACAGGGTCCACTGAAGCTTTCTTT. Translated: CASGSNTGSTEAFF.

The CDR3 DNA reads as TGTGCCAGCAGAACAGGGGGCTCACCCCTCCACTTT. Residues: CASRTGGSPLHF. The V gene is TRBV6-5, the J gene TRBJ1-6; 9 bases map to TRBD1. J gave up 10 bases and V 6 bases, and 1 base lay outside the gene matches. The CDR3 runs to 12 residues. Per the germline V gene, CDR1 is MNHEY and CDR2 is SVGAGI.

The chain employs TRBV30 and TRBJ1-1; 9 positions agree with TRBD1. The CDR3 loop spans 12 amino acids. V shed 8 bases, J shed 5 bases, and the junction held 6 bases outside the gene matches. The germline V gene encodes CDR1 GTSNPN and CDR2 SVGIG (reference sequence). CDR3 coding DNA: TGTGCCGTACAGGGGGCGCGGACTGAAGCTTTCTTT. It yields the protein CAVQGARTEAFF. Full variable domain (outside the CDR3, taken from reference TRBV30 and TRBJ1-1): SQTIHQWPATLVQPVGSPLSLECTVEGTSNPNLYWYRQAAGRGLQLLFYSVGIGQISSEVPQNLSASRPQDRQFILSSKKLLLSDSGFYLCAVQGARTEAFFGQGTRLTVV.

The chain is built from TRBV4-3 and TRBJ1-4; a possible D gene is TRBD1 (6 bases). With 5 bases removed from V and 8 bases from J, the gap between germline ends came to 18 bases. This CDR3 spans 15 amino acids. Germline lookup yields CDR1 LGHNA and CDR2 YSLEER. DNA of the CDR3: TGCGCCAGCAGCGAAGGGGGGGGGCTCGAAGAAAAACTGTTTTTT. This gives the protein CASSEGGGLEEKLFF.

The rearrangement links TRBV30 to TRBJ1-2; 11 nucleotides align to TRBD1. Germline-derived CDR1 and CDR2 are GTSNPN and SVGIG (reference sequence). CDR3 size: 15 residues. The J segment lost 8 bases and the V segment lost 0 bases, leaving 8 bases of the junction unmatched. CDR3 residues: CAWSVEGTGGYGYTF. The CDR3 bases are TGTGCCTGGAGTGTAGAGGGGACAGGGGGTTACGGCTACACCTTC.

The chain has TRBV5-1 and TRBJ2-7; D is unresolved. In germline, CDR1 is SGHRS, CDR2 YFSETQ. V was pared by 2 bases and J by 2 bases, with 14 bases between. The length of the CDR3 is 15 residues. The CDR3 DNA reads TGCGCCAGCAGCTTCAGTAACCCTGGGACCTACGAGCAGTACTTC. It encodes CASSFSNPGTYEQYF.

The chain employs TRBV15 and TRBJ1-1; D ambiguous. Germline V gives CDR1 LNHNV, CDR2 YYDKDF (reference sequence). The CDR3 is made up of 12 amino acids. Trimming left V 8 bases short and J 7 bases short, with 14 bases between. CDR3 residues: CATGAQGGEAFF. CDR3 DNA: TGTGCCACCGGAGCCCAAGGAGGTGAAGCTTTCTTT.

This chain uses TRBV7-2 with TRBJ2-7; D perhaps matches TRBD1 (6 bases). Germline CDR1 is SGHTA and CDR2 is FQGNSA. The ends were cut back, 1 base at V and 2 bases at J, with 9 bases in the middle. The CDR3 totals 14 residues. This CDR3 reads CASSLEQGPYEQYF. CDR3 DNA sequence: TGTGCCAGCAGCTTAGAACAGGGTCCCTACGAGCAGTACTTC.

The chain joins TRBV13 to TRBJ1-5, with D hard to call. Trimming left V 4 bases short and J 4 bases short, with 20 bases between. This CDR3 comprises 17 residues. The germline V gene has CDR1 PRHDT and CDR2 FYEKMQ (reference sequence). The CDR3 reads CASSSPPRNNRNQPQHF. The CDR3 DNA sequence: TGTGCCAGCAGCTCACCCCCACGGAACAATCGTAATCAGCCCCAGCATTTT.

This CDR3 reads CTSSTSGELFF. DNA for the CDR3: TGCACCAGCAGTACTAGCGGGGAGCTGTTTTTT. The V call is TRBV1, the J call TRBJ2-2; the listed D gene, TRBD2, was not tested against the DNA. TRBV1 is assigned pseudogene status. This CDR3 is built from 11 residues.

In this sample, this clone turned up once. This chain connects TRBV14 to TRBJ1-3; D not certain. The CDR3 loop spans 15 amino acids. Germline-derived CDR1 and CDR2 are SGHDN and FVKESK. V shed 1 base and J shed 4 bases, with 11 bases lying between them. The CDR3 bases are TGTGCCAGCAGCCAAGTAGGCTTCCCCGGAAACACCATATATTTT. This gives the protein CASSQVGFPGNTIYF.

The V and J genes are TRBV2 and TRBJ1-4, with TRBD1 matching 10 bases. V was clipped by 4 bases and J by 5 bases; unmatched bases: 4. Germline V gene lookup returns CDR1 SNHLY and CDR2 FYNNEI. The CDR3 is 15 amino acids. The CDR3 DNA reads as TGTGCCAGCAGTGCGGACAGGGGGAAAAATGAAAAACTGTTTTTT. Residues: CASSADRGKNEKLFF.